The 4 T cell receptor beta chains below all came from one sample that was sequenced in a study of blood T cell repertoires in COVID-19. Sequenced by immunoSEQ multiplex PCR; TCRdb stores in-frame clones only, minus some. The sample gives about 62,000 clones, about 86% of which show up once; roughly 6.7% is in the top ten. The sample consisted of peripheral blood. Every receptor here comes from a human donor in a cohort sampled during active COVID-19.

The chain joins TRBV6-1 to TRBJ2-3, with a tentative D call TRBD1 (5 bases). Germline V gene data show CDR1 as MNHNS and CDR2 as SASEGT. V lost 3 bases and J lost 1, with 11 bases in between. There are 15 residues in the CDR3. The CDR3 sequence is CASSDTDRRTDTQYF. Written as DNA, the CDR3 is TGTGCCAGCAGTGATACAGACAGACGCACAGATACGCAGTATTTT.

The rearrangement links TRBV2 to TRBJ1-1, with D possibly being TRBD1 (6 bases). The CDR3 contains 12 residues. Germline V CDR1 and CDR2: SNHLY, FYNNEI. V lost 4 bases and J 11 bases, leaving 14 bases between the germline ends. The chain's CDR3 is CASSVDRWDAFF. As DNA, the CDR3 is TGTGCCAGCAGTGTTGACAGGTGGGACGCTTTCTTT. The whole variable domain, remainder taken from reference TRBV2 and TRBJ1-1, is EPEVTQTPSHQVTQMGQEVILRCVPISNHLYFYWYRQILGQKVEFLVSFYNNEISEKSEIFDDQFSVERPDGSNFTLKIRSTKLEDSAMYFCASSVDRWDAFFGQGTRLTVV.

The V and J genes are TRBV5-1 and TRBJ2-5, with 9 bases fitting TRBD2. V gave up 1 base and J gave up 1 base; unmatched junction bases: 8. This CDR3 is built from 17 residues. Looked up from germline, CDR1 is SGHRS and CDR2 is YFSETQ. Here the CDR3 DNA reads TGCGCCAGCAGCTTGCTCTCCAGCGGGGGGTCCCAAGAGACCCAGTACTTC. Protein sequence: CASSLLSSGGSQETQYF. Looking up the rest from reference TRBV5-1 and TRBJ2-5 gives the full variable domain: KAGVTQTPRYLIKTRGQQVTLSCSPISGHRSVSWYQQTPGQGLQFLFEYFSETQRNKGNFPGRFSGRQFSNSRSEMNVSTLELGDSALYLCASSLLSSGGSQETQYFGPGTRLLVL.

The chain joins TRBV7-9 to TRBJ2-5; D not resolved. The CDR3 length is 12 residues. The germline gives CDR1 SEHNR, CDR2 FQNEAQ (reference sequence). The germline V and J ends were trimmed by 10 bases and 7 bases, with 16 bases remaining between them. The CDR3 DNA reads TGTGCCACCCCATCCCCCGGTGGGACCCAGTACTTC. Protein sequence: CATPSPGGTQYF.